Listed here are 25 T cell receptor beta chains from one sample, sequenced in a study of blood T cell repertoires in COVID-19 (dated by TCRdb to the early 2020s). Library preparation employed the immunoSEQ multiplex PCR assay. The table comes from immuneACCESS by way of TCRdb, which keeps in-frame sequences with V and J called. Part of the clones is missing from these tables; in studies checked, under half for an unresolved V gene and the rest for unknown reasons. For this sample the table gives over 70,000 clones, of which about 80% were detected only once. The ten largest clonotypes hold about 9.4% of the sample. The specimen was peripheral blood. All receptors come from a woman between 70 and 85 years old with acute or convalescent COVID-19.

This rearrangement joins TRBV7-3 to TRBJ2-6, with 8 bases identical to TRBD1. In germline, CDR1 is SGHTA, CDR2 FQGTGA. This CDR3 comprises 14 residues. The J segment lost 12 bases and the V segment lost 2 bases, leaving 6 bases of the junction unmatched. The CDR3 region has the DNA TGTGCCAGCAGCTTAGGACAGGGTCAGGGCGTCCTGACTTTC. The encoded protein is CASSLGQGQGVLTF.

CDR3 DNA sequence: TGTGCCAGCAGCCAAGCAGGGGAGGGGTCACCCCTCCACTTT. Encoded protein: CASSQAGEGSPLHF. This chain links TRBV7-3 with TRBJ1-6, with a tentative D call TRBD1 (6 bases). This CDR3 is 14 amino acids long. V was pared by 5 bases and J by 10 bases, with 15 bases between. CDR1 is SGHTA, CDR2 FQGTGA, per germline.

Only one count was recorded for this clone. The gene calls are TRBV3-1 (or the pseudogene TRBV3-2) and TRBJ2-5; 7 nucleotides match TRBD2. V dropped 1 base and J dropped 6; count of bases not matched to a gene: 2. There are 13 residues in the CDR3. Germline-derived CDR1 and CDR2 are LGHDT and YNNKEL (reference sequence). CDR3 in DNA: TGTGCCAGCAGCCAAGGACTAGCTAAGACCCAGTACTTC. Residues: CASSQGLAKTQYF.

This clone was counted between two and nine times. The chain joins TRBV2 to TRBJ2-7; 7 positions match TRBD2. J lost 0 bases, V lost 8 bases, and 7 bases had no gene match. CDR3 length: 14 amino acids. The germline CDR1 and CDR2 sequences are SNHLY and FYNNEI. The CDR3 is CASSGGYNSYEQYF. For the CDR3, the DNA is TGTGCCAGCTCCGGGGGGTATAACTCCTACGAGCAGTACTTC. Full variable domain (remainder filled in from reference TRBV2 and TRBJ2-7): EPEVTQTPSHQVTQMGQEVILRCVPISNHLYFYWYRQILGQKVEFLVSFYNNEISEKSEIFDDQFSVERPDGSNFTLKIRSTKLEDSAMYFCASSGGYNSYEQYFGPGTRLTVT.

The chain joins TRBV29-1 to TRBJ1-1, with TRBD1 matching 10 bases. The CDR3 loop spans 15 amino acids. V trimming: 5 bases; J trimming: 6 bases; junction bases outside the gene matches: 12. Germline V CDR1 and CDR2: SQVTM, ANQGSEA. CDR3 loop: CSVLGTGAGGPEAFF. The CDR3 coding sequence is TGCAGCGTTCTCGGGACAGGGGCGGGAGGACCTGAAGCTTTCTTT.

In its sample, this clone was seen once. The rearrangement joins TRBV20-1 to TRBJ2-7; D uncertain. The CDR3 length is 11 residues. Trimming left V 1 base short and J 6 bases short, with 7 bases between. Looked up from germline, CDR1 is DFQATT and CDR2 is SNEGSKA (reference sequence). This chain's CDR3 is CSARVAVEQYF. As DNA, the CDR3 is TGCAGTGCTAGAGTCGCAGTCGAGCAGTACTTC.

Details on this clone: An end of the junction does not agree with germline; a read error may underlie this. The chain recombines TRBV5-6 with TRBJ1-2; no definite D call. This CDR3 comprises 13 residues. The germline V gene has CDR1 SGHDT and CDR2 YYEEEE. The CDR3 here is CASSLTPSGIRGF. The CDR3 DNA reads as TGTGCCAGCAGCCTGACTCCCTCCGGGATTCGGGGCTTC.

The V call is TRBV19, the J call TRBJ2-7, with 9 bases identical to TRBD1. The V gene end was trimmed by 6 bases and the J gene end by 7 bases; junction bases not matched to a gene: 13. The CDR3 is made up of 15 amino acids. Per germline, CDR1 LNHDA and CDR2 SQIVND (reference sequence). The CDR3 is CASSHAGTGTLEQYF. CDR3 coding DNA: TGTGCCAGTAGCCACGCCGGGACAGGGACCCTAGAGCAGTACTTC. Combining the CDR3 with reference TRBV19 and TRBJ2-7 gives the whole variable domain DGGITQSPKYLFRKEGQNVTLSCEQNLNHDAMYWYRQDPGQGLRLIYYSQIVNDFQKGDIAEGYSVSREKKESFPLTVTSAQKNPTAFYLCASSHAGTGTLEQYFGPGTRLTVT.

There are a few counts of this clone. The chain recombines TRBV11-2 with TRBJ1-3; TRBD1 is a possible D gene (6 bases). The V gene lost 5 bases and the J gene lost 2 bases, with 16 bases spanning the gap. CDR1 SGHAT and CDR2 FQNNGV come from the germline V gene. The CDR3 is 16 amino acids. In DNA form, the CDR3 reads TGTGCCAGCAGCCTCGCGGGGGCAGCGGCTGGAAACACCATATATTTT. Translation gives CASSLAGAAAGNTIYF.

This chain links TRBV3-1 (or the pseudogene TRBV3-2) with TRBJ2-1, with a possible D match to TRBD2 (5 bases). This CDR3 spans 16 amino acids. The germline gives CDR1 LGHDT, CDR2 YNNKEL (reference sequence). The V and J ends lost 2 bases and 3 bases respectively, with 14 bases between them. The CDR3 sequence: CASSQLSGPGYNEQFF. As DNA, the CDR3 is TGTGCCAGCAGCCAACTAAGCGGCCCGGGCTACAATGAGCAGTTCTTC.

This chain connects TRBV3-1 (or the pseudogene TRBV3-2) to TRBJ2-2; unclear D gene. Looked up from germline, CDR1 is LGHDT and CDR2 is YNNKEL (reference sequence). Trimming took 6 bases from V and 2 from J, leaving 19 bases between them. The CDR3 runs 17 residues. This CDR3 is CASSHIPPGSNTGELFF. The CDR3 nucleotides are TGTGCCAGCAGTCACATCCCTCCAGGCTCCAACACCGGGGAGCTGTTTTTT.

In its sample, this clone was seen once. The V gene is TRBV20-1, the J gene TRBJ2-3, with TRBD1 matching 8 bases. CDR1 and CDR2 from the germline V gene are DFQATT and SNEGSKA (reference sequence). Trimming at V came to 3 bases and at J to 6 bases, leaving 11 bases not matched to a gene. CDR3 length: 15 residues. Written as DNA, the CDR3 is TGCAGTGCTAGTCTAAGACAGGGGATATCGGATACGCAGTATTTT. Residues: CSASLRQGISDTQYF.

The chain carries TRBV28 and TRBJ1-6, with 8 bases that match TRBD1. Germline loops: CDR1 MDHEN, CDR2 SYDVKM. The CDR3 covers 14 residues. The V gene end was trimmed by 7 bases and the J gene end by 8 bases; junction bases not matched to a gene: 7. This CDR3 is CASTSTGVYSPLHF. As DNA, the CDR3 is TGTGCCAGCACCTCGACAGGGGTATATTCACCCCTCCACTTT. Together with reference TRBV28 and TRBJ1-6, the CDR3 gives the full variable domain: DVKVTQSSRYLVKRTGEKVFLECVQDMDHENMFWYRQDPGLGLRLIYFSYDVKMKEKGDIPEGYSVSREKKERFSLILESASTNQTSMYLCASTSTGVYSPLHFGNGTRLTVT.

The chain combines TRBV5-4 with TRBJ2-6; a weak D match, TRBD1 (6 bases). CDR1 is SGHNT, CDR2 YYREEE, per germline (reference sequence). Trimming took off 4 bases at V and 4 bases at J, with 15 bases between the two ends. The CDR3 runs 16 residues. The CDR3 nucleotides read TGTGCCAGCAGCGGAACAGGGCATACAGGGGCCAACGTCCTGACTTTC. Protein product: CASSGTGHTGANVLTF. The whole variable domain, filled in from reference TRBV5-4 and TRBJ2-6, reads ETGVTQSPTHLIKTRGQQVTLRCSSQSGHNTVSWYQQALGQGPQFIFQYYREEENGRGNFPPRFSGLQFPNYSSELNVNALELDDSALYLCASSGTGHTGANVLTFGAGSRLTVL.

The chain couples TRBV19 to TRBJ2-1; 9 positions match TRBD2. CDR1 is LNHDA and CDR2 is SQIVND in the germline V gene (reference sequence). Trimming at V came to 6 bases and at J to 8 bases, leaving 5 bases not matched to a gene. This CDR3 has 13 amino acids. Here the CDR3 reads CASRVTSGYEQFF. The CDR3 DNA reads as TGTGCCAGTAGGGTGACTAGCGGCTATGAGCAGTTCTTC.

The gene calls are TRBV5-1 and TRBJ2-1, with TRBD1 matching 9 bases. Per germline, CDR1 SGHRS and CDR2 YFSETQ. The CDR3 is 14 residues long. With V trimmed by 7 bases and J by 9 bases, 11 bases remained unmatched. The CDR3 protein is CASFTGGASGEQFF. CDR3 bases: TGCGCCAGCTTCACAGGGGGCGCGTCGGGTGAGCAGTTCTTC.

V gene TRBV5-6 combines with J gene TRBJ1-4; D is undetermined. The CDR3 spans 16 residues. The V end was cut by 0 bases, the J end by 7 bases, with 16 bases between. CDR1 SGHDT and CDR2 YYEEEE come from the germline V gene. The CDR3 nucleotides are TGTGCCAGCAGCTTGGGAGACGGAGTTTCAAGTGAAAAACTGTTTTTT. Encoded protein: CASSLGDGVSSEKLFF.

The chain carries TRBV30 and TRBJ2-3; 7 bases align to TRBD2. In germline, CDR1 is GTSNPN, CDR2 SVGIG (reference sequence). CDR3 length: 15 amino acids. With V trimmed by 1 base and J by 3 bases, 7 bases remained unmatched. The DNA of the CDR3 is TGTGCCTGGAGTGAAGGTAGCGGGCGTACAGATACGCAGTATTTT. It encodes CAWSEGSGRTDTQYF.

The chain recombines TRBV29-1 with TRBJ1-2; 7 nucleotides align to TRBD1. Germline V gives CDR1 SQVTM, CDR2 ANQGSEA. The CDR3 has 12 residues. V was clipped by 6 bases and J by 5 bases; unmatched bases: 6. CDR3 nucleotides: TGCAGCGTCGAGGGGACAGCTTATGGCTACACCTTC. Translation: CSVEGTAYGYTF.

The CDR3 region is CASSRSRVTSQPQHF. CDR3 DNA sequence: TGTGCCAGCAGCCGAAGTCGGGTTACGAGTCAGCCCCAGCATTTT. The chain joins TRBV6-5 to TRBJ1-5; D call uncertain. V gave up 6 bases and J gave up 6 bases, with 18 bases separating them. CDR1 MNHEY and CDR2 SVGAGI come from the germline V gene. CDR3 length: 15 amino acids.

The gene calls are TRBV28 and TRBJ2-3; 10 bases are a match to TRBD1. Germline V gene lookup returns CDR1 MDHEN and CDR2 SYDVKM. This CDR3 region has 16 residues. V shed 4 bases and J 1 base; nucleotides not matched to a gene: 5. The CDR3 is CASSSGQGFGTDTQYF. In nucleotides, the CDR3 is TGTGCCAGCAGTTCGGGACAGGGGTTTGGCACAGATACGCAGTATTTT.

The chain links TRBV5-1 to TRBJ1-1; 7 bases align to TRBD1. V lost 3 bases, J lost 4 bases, and 9 bases stayed unmatched. Per the germline V gene, CDR1 is SGHRS and CDR2 is YFSETQ. This CDR3 has 15 amino acids. CDR3 residues: CASSSTTGMGTEAFF. The CDR3 DNA is TGCGCCAGCAGCTCCACGACAGGGATGGGCACTGAAGCTTTCTTT. Full variable domain (missing parts from reference TRBV5-1 and TRBJ1-1): KAGVTQTPRYLIKTRGQQVTLSCSPISGHRSVSWYQQTPGQGLQFLFEYFSETQRNKGNFPGRFSGRQFSNSRSEMNVSTLELGDSALYLCASSSTTGMGTEAFFGQGTRLTVV.

Points on this clone: The same CDR3 can be traced to other DNA sequences in this sample. This sequence joins TRBV5-5 and TRBJ1-2; possible D gene TRBD1, 6 bases. This CDR3 has 13 residues. Germline V CDR1 and CDR2: SGHKS, YYEKEE (reference sequence). The V gene lost 4 bases and the J gene lost 2 bases, with 9 bases spanning the gap. CDR3 loop: CASSTGTNYGYTF. The CDR3 bases are TGTGCCAGCAGCACCGGGACAAACTATGGCTACACCTTC.

The J gene is TRBJ2-7, the V gene TRBV2; 8 nucleotides align to TRBD2. V lost 3 bases to trimming and J lost 7 bases; unmatched junction nucleotides: 8. This CDR3 contains 14 residues. CDR1 SNHLY and CDR2 FYNNEI come from the germline V gene. The CDR3 nucleotides are TGTGCCAGCAGTGAGGGACTAGTCCCGGGGGAGCAGTACTTC. Amino acid sequence: CASSEGLVPGEQYF.

The rearrangement links TRBV12-3 or TRBV12-4 to TRBJ2-7; D remains unclear. The CDR3 is 13 amino acids. V lost 6 bases and J 2 bases, leaving 11 bases between the germline ends. In DNA, the CDR3 is TGTGCCAGCAGCGAGATAACGCCCTACGAGCAGTACTTC. It translates to CASSEITPYEQYF.